The 19 T cell receptor beta chains in this list originate from one sample, sequenced in a study of beta chain features in type 1 diabetes. The investigators reverse transcribed all of the isolated RNA, so they sequenced expressed TCRB transcripts. The table came from immunoSEQ multiplex PCR; TCRdb's copy has only in-frame clones and leaves some out. The sample consists of around 160,000 clones, 8% to 8.5% of them appearing once. Study-wide results and limits: Shortening that was moderate but significant affected the TCRB CDR3s of Type 1 diabetes patients in all four CD4+ subsets.

For these receptors, no antigen is known. The specimen was central memory CD4+ T cells from blood. The source is a young woman with type 1 diabetes.

This clone was seen only a few times. The J gene is TRBJ2-7, the V gene TRBV7-2; 9 bases are a match to TRBD1. The CDR3 spans 15 residues. Per the germline V gene, CDR1 is SGHTA and CDR2 is FQGNSA. V lost 7 bases to trimming and J lost 6 bases; unmatched junction nucleotides: 13. The CDR3 region has the DNA TGTGCCAGCACCATGGGACAGGGCGCAATGAGCGAGCAGTACTTC. Its translation is CASTMGQGAMSEQYF.

This clone was observed a handful of times. The CDR3: CASSVGRSNMNTEAFF. The DNA of the CDR3 is TGTGCCAGCAGCGTGGGGCGGAGTAACATGAACACTGAAGCTTTCTTT. J is TRBJ1-1 and V is TRBV27, with TRBD1 as a possible D gene (5 bases). The CDR3 loop spans 16 amino acids. CDR1 and CDR2 (germline): MNHEY, SMNVEV (reference sequence). V was pared by 6 bases and J by 0 bases, with 17 bases between.

This sequence joins TRBV5-4 and TRBJ2-1; possible D gene TRBD2, 7 bases. CDR1 and CDR2 (germline): SGHNT, YYREEE (reference sequence). This CDR3 contains 16 residues. V lost 6 bases and J 5 bases, leaving 21 bases between the germline ends. CDR3 coding DNA: TGTGCCAGCACCAGTGGGGGCGGGGGTAAGAACAATGAGCAGTTCTTC. Translated: CASTSGGGGKNNEQFF.

This clone was counted only a few times. This chain links TRBV7-9 with TRBJ1-2; D gene uncertain. The germline V and J ends were trimmed by 4 bases and 6 bases, with 15 bases remaining between them. Germline V gene sequence: CDR1 SEHNR, CDR2 FQNEAQ (reference sequence). The CDR3 consists of 14 residues. CDR3 bases: TGTGCCAGCAGCTCGTCCAATAAACCGGATGGCTACACCTTC. Amino acid sequence: CASSSSNKPDGYTF. Variable domain in full (rest from reference TRBV7-9 and TRBJ1-2): DTGVSQNPRHKITKRGQNVTFRCDPISEHNRLYWYRQTLGQGPEFLTYFQNEAQLEKSRLLSDRFSAERPKGSFSTLEIQRTEQGDSAMYLCASSSSNKPDGYTFGSGTRLTVV.

The chain carries TRBV5-4 and TRBJ2-5; possible D gene TRBD2, 5 bases. CDR1 is SGHNT and CDR2 is YYREEE in the germline V gene (reference sequence). V dropped 2 bases and J dropped 1 base, with 12 bases sitting between them. The CDR3 loop spans 15 amino acids. The CDR3 DNA is TGTGCCAGCAGCTTTGGCAGCGGCCCCCAAGAGACCCAGTACTTC. Translation gives CASSFGSGPQETQYF.

This chain links TRBV30 with TRBJ2-7, with D possibly TRBD2 on 5 matching bases. Trimming removed 1 base at V and 7 bases at J, with 14 bases between. Germline V gene data show CDR1 as GTSNPN and CDR2 as SVGIG (reference sequence). The CDR3 runs 13 residues. The CDR3: CAWSAVEPGEQYF. For the CDR3, the DNA is TGTGCCTGGAGTGCAGTTGAACCGGGGGAGCAGTACTTC. The full variable domain, completed using reference TRBV30 and TRBJ2-7, is SQTIHQWPATLVQPVGSPLSLECTVEGTSNPNLYWYRQAAGRGLQLLFYSVGIGQISSEVPQNLSASRPQDRQFILSSKKLLLSDSGFYLCAWSAVEPGEQYFGPGTRLTVT.

This clone showed up many times. The chain is built from TRBV4-3 and TRBJ1-6; D not resolved. CDR1 is LGHNA, CDR2 YSLEER, per germline. The CDR3 has 12 amino acids. V was shortened by 0 bases and J by 15 bases, with 9 bases between the two germline ends. In nucleotides, the CDR3 is TGCGCCAGCAGCCAAGACCCGGGGAACCTCCACTTT. Translating gives CASSQDPGNLHF.

Regarding this clone: At one of its ends the junction is not consistent with the germline gene, which may arise from a read error. In DNA form, the CDR3 reads TGTGCCAGCAGCATAACAGGGACTGGGGCCAACGTCCTGACTTTC. As protein: CASSITGTGANVLTF. The J gene is TRBJ2-6, the V gene TRBV4-1; perhaps TRBD1 as D (6 bases). Looked up from germline, CDR1 is MGHRA and CDR2 is YSYEKL. The CDR3 runs 15 residues.

The genes are TRBV19 and TRBJ2-1; 9 positions match TRBD2. This CDR3 contains 16 residues. Germline CDR1 and CDR2: LNHDA and SQIVND (reference sequence). The junction had 8 bases not matched to a gene; V was cut back by 2 bases and J by 6 bases. CDR3 sequence: CASSIHSGSSRNEQFF. Here the CDR3 DNA reads TGTGCCAGTAGTATACATAGCGGGAGTTCTCGCAATGAGCAGTTCTTC.

This clone appeared a few times. This sequence joins TRBV7-2 and TRBJ1-1; 7 nucleotides line up with TRBD1. Germline CDR1 reads SGHTA; CDR2 reads FQGNSA. V was clipped by 5 bases and J by 1 base; unmatched bases: 10. The CDR3 consists of 16 residues. The CDR3 is CASSPEGAKANTEAFF. The CDR3 DNA sequence: TGTGCCAGCAGCCCCGAGGGGGCCAAAGCGAACACTGAAGCTTTCTTT.

This clone showed up just a few times. The chain combines TRBV7-9 with TRBJ2-5; TRBD1 matches 7 bases. Germline values: CDR1 SEHNR, CDR2 FQNEAQ (reference sequence). The CDR3 length is 14 residues. With 6 bases clipped from V and 3 bases from J, the junction kept 7 bases outside the gene matches. As DNA, the CDR3 is TGTGCCAGCAGATCCTACAGGGGTGAAGAGACCCAGTACTTC. Protein: CASRSYRGEETQYF.

J is TRBJ2-7 and V is TRBV5-6, with 14 bases lining up with TRBD2. CDR1 is SGHDT, CDR2 YYEEEE, per germline. V dropped 8 bases and J dropped 2; count of bases not matched to a gene: 3. The CDR3 has 14 amino acids. Here the CDR3 DNA reads TGTGCCAGTCGGACTAGCGGGGGGACCTACGAGCAGTACTTC. Protein: CASRTSGGTYEQYF.

The chain carries TRBV5-8 and TRBJ1-2, with TRBD1 matching over 8 bases. Trimming took 4 bases from V and 5 from J; bases not matched to a gene: 10. Germline assignment: CDR1 SGHTS and CDR2 YDEGEE. This CDR3 region has 15 residues. The CDR3 loop is CASSPYPHRGYGYTF. Written as DNA, the CDR3 is TGTGCCAGCAGCCCCTACCCCCACAGGGGGTATGGCTACACCTTC.

This clone was seen more than once but under ten times. V gene TRBV7-6 combines with J gene TRBJ1-1; no definite D call. The V gene's germline CDR1 is SGHVS and CDR2 FNYEAQ. CDR3 length: 13 amino acids. Deletions cut 3 bases from V and 1 base from J, with 6 bases between. The CDR3 nucleotides read TGTGCCAGCAGCTTTCAATGGAACACTGAAGCTTTCTTT. It yields the protein CASSFQWNTEAFF.

V usage is TRBV6-4 and J usage is TRBJ2-1; TRBD1 matches 7 bases. The trim removed 6 bases at V and 0 bases at J, leaving 8 bases unmatched. The CDR3 spans 16 residues. Germline CDR1 MRHNA, CDR2 SNTAGT. The CDR3 region has the DNA TGTGCCAGCAGCATAATACAGGGGAGCTCCTACAATGAGCAGTTCTTC. As protein: CASSIIQGSSYNEQFF.

This clone has only a few counts. The V and J genes are TRBV6-6 and TRBJ1-2; tentative D call: TRBD1 (6 bases). Germline lookup yields CDR1 MNHNY and CDR2 SVGAGI (reference sequence). CDR3 size: 15 residues. V lost 1 base, J lost 6 bases, and 15 bases lay in between. The CDR3 reads CASSYYTGGPDGYTF. CDR3 coding DNA: TGTGCCAGCAGTTACTATACGGGGGGCCCAGATGGCTACACCTTC.

The genes are TRBV7-9 and TRBJ1-5, with TRBD1 matching over 7 bases. This CDR3 contains 15 residues. Germline loops: CDR1 SEHNR, CDR2 FQNEAQ (reference sequence). Trimming cost V 5 bases and J 0 bases; bases outside gene matches: 4. CDR3 loop: CASSPGQHSNQPQHF. Written as DNA, the CDR3 is TGTGCCAGCAGCCCGGGACAGCATAGCAATCAGCCCCAGCATTTT.

In this sample, this clone turned up a few times. The gene calls are TRBV29-1 and TRBJ2-5; maybe TRBD2 (5 bases). The CDR3 contains 14 residues. Per the germline V gene, CDR1 is SQVTM and CDR2 is ANQGSEA. V dropped 3 bases and J dropped 3 bases, with 14 bases sitting between them. CDR3 in amino acids: CSVDRRGKKETQYF. The DNA of the CDR3 is TGCAGCGTTGACCGTCGAGGGAAAAAAGAGACCCAGTACTTC. The variable domain in full, with the rest retrieved from reference TRBV29-1 and TRBJ2-5, is SAVISQKPSRDICQRGTSLTIQCQVDSQVTMMFWYRQQPGQSLTLIATANQGSEATYESGFVIDKFPISRPNLTFSTLTVSNMSPEDSSIYLCSVDRRGKKETQYFGPGTRLLVL.

This clone showed up just a few times. The CDR3 coding sequence is TGTGCCAGCAGCGTACTAGCCCAGCCGCCCCCGCAGTATTTT. Amino acids: CASSVLAQPPPQYF. V usage is TRBV7-9 and J usage is TRBJ2-3; weak D call: TRBD2 (6 bases). V was cut by 5 bases and J by 10 bases, with 19 bases left in between. The CDR3 extends over 14 amino acids. Per germline, CDR1 SEHNR and CDR2 FQNEAQ (reference sequence).